This T cell receptor (beta chain) stems from a study of OX40 agonist ivuxolimab in advanced cancers. The CDR3 has 13 amino acids. The germline V gene has CDR1 SGHAT and CDR2 FQNNGV. Trimming took off 4 bases at V and 10 bases at J, with 13 bases between the two ends. Using immunoSEQ multiplex PCR, the repertoire was profiled, and TCRdb retains in-frame clones only, with some absent. The sample yields more than 50,000 clones, about four fifths seen once. The clonotype originates from an adult with an advanced solid tumor such as melanoma, head and neck, liver or kidney cancer. The genes are TRBV11-2 and TRBJ1-4; TRBD1 is a possible D gene (5 bases). Specimen: CD4+ or CD8+ T cells sorted from blood, collected in a trial of the OX40 agonist ivuxolimab. In nucleotides, the CDR3 is TGTGCCAGCAGCTCCCACAGGACCCGAAAACTGTTTTTT. Encoded protein: CASSSHRTRKLFF.